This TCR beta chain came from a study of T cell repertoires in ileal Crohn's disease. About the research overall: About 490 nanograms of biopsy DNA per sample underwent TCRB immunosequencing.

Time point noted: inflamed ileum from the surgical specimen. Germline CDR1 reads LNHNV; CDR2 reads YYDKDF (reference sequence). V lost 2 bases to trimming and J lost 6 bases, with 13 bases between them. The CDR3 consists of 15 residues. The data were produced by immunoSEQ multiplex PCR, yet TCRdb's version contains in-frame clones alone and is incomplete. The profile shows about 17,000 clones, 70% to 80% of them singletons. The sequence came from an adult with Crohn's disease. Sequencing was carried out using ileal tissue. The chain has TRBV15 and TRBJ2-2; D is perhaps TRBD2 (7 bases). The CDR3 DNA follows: TGTGCCACCAGCAGACAGGTCGGGGGGCCCGGGGAGCTGTTTTTT. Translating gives CATSRQVGGPGELFF.